This entry concerns a single TCR beta chain. The data stem from a study of blood T cell repertoires in COVID-19. Sequencing was performed with immunoSEQ multiplex PCR; in TCRdb, only in-frame clones are kept and a portion is missing. The sample holds almost 40,000 clones, approximately 85% seen once. The CDR3 extends over 18 amino acids. CDR1 and CDR2 (germline): SGDLS, YYNGEE. V was clipped by 0 bases and J by 7 bases; unmatched bases: 9. The rearrangement uses TRBV9 and TRBJ2-1; 14 bases map to TRBD2. Sequenced material: peripheral blood. The receptor comes from a man in his sixties with acute or convalescent COVID-19. The CDR3 sequence is CASSVEEGGTSGRNEQFF. DNA for the CDR3: TGTGCCAGCAGCGTAGAGGAGGGGGGGACTAGCGGGAGAAATGAGCAGTTCTTC.